This T cell receptor (beta chain) comes out of a study of T-cell memory formation after mild COVID-19. The CDR3 runs to 15 residues. Germline V gene sequence: CDR1 LGHDT, CDR2 YNNKEL (reference sequence). The V and J ends lost 1 base and 15 bases respectively, with 22 bases between them. TCRdb independently ran MiXCR on the 5' RACE reads; one entry per CDR3 protein. Among 150,000 to 200,000 distinct CDR3 sequences listed, around 10% were seen once. Input material: PBMCs or a T cell subset sorted from them (not recorded which). This TCR came from a man aged 18 to 30 who had mild COVID-19 (a few samples of this study predate the infection). Cell type and time point are not known. The rearrangement links TRBV3-1 to TRBJ2-1; D is possibly TRBD2 (7 bases). CDR3 region: CASSQGRGRGAAAFF. The DNA of the CDR3 is TGTGCCAGCAGCCAAGGGCGCGGTCGGGGGGCCGCGGCGTTCTTC.